This T cell receptor (beta chain) stems from a study of early T cells in non-severe SARS-CoV-2 infection. This clonotype came up many times. Each CDR3 protein gets one entry after TCRdb re-called the 5' RACE reads with MiXCR. In the table there are more than 50,000 distinct CDR3 sequences, roughly 5.5% of which are singletons. CDR3 length: 17 residues. V lost 0 bases, J lost 6 bases, and 9 bases stayed unmatched. In germline, CDR1 is MNHEY, CDR2 SVGEGT. The sequencing input was whole blood. The V call is TRBV6-2 or TRBV6-3, the J call TRBJ2-1; TRBD1 agrees at 9 bases. This TCR was recovered from an adult who was a healthcare worker with PCR-confirmed SARS-CoV-2 infection or an uninfected control (not recorded which). CDR3 nucleotide sequence: TGTGCCAGCAGTTACTCGTGGGACAGGGAGGCGTCCAATGAGCAGTTCTTC. It specifies CASSYSWDREASNEQFF.